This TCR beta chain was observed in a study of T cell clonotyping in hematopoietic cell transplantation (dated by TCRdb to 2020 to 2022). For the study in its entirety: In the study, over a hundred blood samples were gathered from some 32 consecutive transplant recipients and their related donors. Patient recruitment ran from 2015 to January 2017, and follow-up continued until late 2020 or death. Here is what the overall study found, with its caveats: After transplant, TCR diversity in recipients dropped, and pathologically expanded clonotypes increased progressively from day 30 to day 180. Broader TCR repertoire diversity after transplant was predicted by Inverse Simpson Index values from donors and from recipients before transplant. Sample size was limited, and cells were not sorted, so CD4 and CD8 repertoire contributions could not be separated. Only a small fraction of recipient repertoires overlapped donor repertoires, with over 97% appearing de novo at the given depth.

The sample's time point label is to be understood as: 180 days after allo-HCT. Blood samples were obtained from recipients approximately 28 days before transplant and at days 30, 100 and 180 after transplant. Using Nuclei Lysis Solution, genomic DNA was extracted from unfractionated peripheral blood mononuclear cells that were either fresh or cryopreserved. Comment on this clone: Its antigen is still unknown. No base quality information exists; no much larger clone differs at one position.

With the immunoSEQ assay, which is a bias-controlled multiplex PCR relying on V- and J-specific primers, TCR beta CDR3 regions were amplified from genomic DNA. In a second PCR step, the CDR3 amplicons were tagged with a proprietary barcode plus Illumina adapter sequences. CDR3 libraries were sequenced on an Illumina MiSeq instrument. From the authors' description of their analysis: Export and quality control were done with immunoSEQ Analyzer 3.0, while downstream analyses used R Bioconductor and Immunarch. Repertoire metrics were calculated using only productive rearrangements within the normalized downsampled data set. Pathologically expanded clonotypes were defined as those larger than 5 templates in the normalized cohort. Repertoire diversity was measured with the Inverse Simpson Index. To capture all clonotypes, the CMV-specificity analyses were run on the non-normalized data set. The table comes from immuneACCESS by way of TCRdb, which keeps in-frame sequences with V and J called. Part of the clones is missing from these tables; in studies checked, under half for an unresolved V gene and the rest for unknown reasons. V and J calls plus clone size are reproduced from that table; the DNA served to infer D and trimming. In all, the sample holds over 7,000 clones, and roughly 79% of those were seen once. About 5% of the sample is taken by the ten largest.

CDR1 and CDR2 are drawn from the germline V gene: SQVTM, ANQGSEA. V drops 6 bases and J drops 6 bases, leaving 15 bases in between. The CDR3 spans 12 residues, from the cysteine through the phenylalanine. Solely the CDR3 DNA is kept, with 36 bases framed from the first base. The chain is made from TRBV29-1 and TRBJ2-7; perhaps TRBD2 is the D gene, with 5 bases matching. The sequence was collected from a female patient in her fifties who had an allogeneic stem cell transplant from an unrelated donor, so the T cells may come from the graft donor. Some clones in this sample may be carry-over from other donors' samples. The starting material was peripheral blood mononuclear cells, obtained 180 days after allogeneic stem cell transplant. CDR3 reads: CSVFGLLGEQYF. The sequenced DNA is TGCAGCGTCTTTGGTTTACTAGGCGAGCAGTACTTC.